The clone carrying this T cell receptor (beta chain) was detected only a few times. Its antigen is not identified. The data were taken from a study of beta chain features in type 1 diabetes. Findings and caveats of the study: A pattern of fewer insertions and more deletions at VDJ junctions was seen in type 1 diabetes patients. Shortening of TCRB CDR3s, moderate but significant, appeared in all four CD4+ subsets of Type 1 diabetes patients. Resolution of whether HLA type affects TCRB rearrangement was not achieved here.

The isolated RNA, all of it, was reverse transcribed, so expressed TCRB transcripts were what got sequenced. Generated by immunoSEQ multiplex PCR, the TCRdb table keeps only in-frame clones and is missing some. The sample consists of 900,000 or so clones, 15% to 20% of them appearing once. The CDR3 extends over 15 amino acids. In germline, CDR1 is SGDLS, CDR2 YYNGEE. V gave up 4 bases and J gave up 1 base; unmatched junction bases: 3. Sequencing was done on a sample of naive CD4+ T cells from blood. This rearrangement joins TRBV9 to TRBJ2-2, with 8 positions matching TRBD2. The sequence derives from a young woman in good health. The CDR3 loop reads CASSPGTRNTGELFF. CDR3 sequence (DNA): TGTGCCAGCAGCCCCGGGACTAGGAACACCGGGGAGCTGTTTTTT.